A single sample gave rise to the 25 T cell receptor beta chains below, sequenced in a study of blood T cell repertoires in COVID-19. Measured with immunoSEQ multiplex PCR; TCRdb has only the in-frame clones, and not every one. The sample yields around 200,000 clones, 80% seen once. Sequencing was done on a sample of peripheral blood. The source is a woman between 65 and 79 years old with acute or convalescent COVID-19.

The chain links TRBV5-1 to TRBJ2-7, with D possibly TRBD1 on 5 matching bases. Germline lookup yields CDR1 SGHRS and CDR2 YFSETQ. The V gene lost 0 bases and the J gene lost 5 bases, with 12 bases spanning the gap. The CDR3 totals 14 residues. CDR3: CASSLGVSGNEQYF. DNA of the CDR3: TGCGCCAGCAGCTTGGGAGTATCAGGGAACGAGCAGTACTTC.

The CDR3 bases are TGTGCCAGCAGCGTGGGACAGGGAGGAACCTACAATGAGCAGTTCTTC. Protein: CASSVGQGGTYNEQFF. V gene TRBV5-8 combines with J gene TRBJ2-1, with TRBD1 identical over 9 bases. Germline assignment: CDR1 SGHTS and CDR2 YDEGEE. Unmatched junction bases numbered 7, after V lost 4 bases and J lost 2 bases. This CDR3 is 16 amino acids long.

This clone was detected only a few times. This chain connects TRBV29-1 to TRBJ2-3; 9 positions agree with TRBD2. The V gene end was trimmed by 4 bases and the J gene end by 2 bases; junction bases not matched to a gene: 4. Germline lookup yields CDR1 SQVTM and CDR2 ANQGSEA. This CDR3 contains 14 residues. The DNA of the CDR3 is TGCAGCGTTGGGATAGCGGGAGTCACAGATACGCAGTATTTT. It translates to CSVGIAGVTDTQYF.

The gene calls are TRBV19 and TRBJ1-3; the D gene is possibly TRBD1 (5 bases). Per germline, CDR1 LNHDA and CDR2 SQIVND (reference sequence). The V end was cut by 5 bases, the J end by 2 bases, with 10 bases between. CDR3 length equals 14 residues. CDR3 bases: TGTGCCAGTAGTCACGACAGAACTGGAAACACCATATATTTT. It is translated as CASSHDRTGNTIYF.

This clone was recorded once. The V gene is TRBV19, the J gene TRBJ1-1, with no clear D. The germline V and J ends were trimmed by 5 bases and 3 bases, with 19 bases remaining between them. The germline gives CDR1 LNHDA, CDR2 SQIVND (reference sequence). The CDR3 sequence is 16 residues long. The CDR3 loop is CASSPRESPGDTEAFF. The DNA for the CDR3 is TGTGCCAGTAGTCCCCGGGAGTCCCCCGGGGACACTGAAGCTTTCTTT.

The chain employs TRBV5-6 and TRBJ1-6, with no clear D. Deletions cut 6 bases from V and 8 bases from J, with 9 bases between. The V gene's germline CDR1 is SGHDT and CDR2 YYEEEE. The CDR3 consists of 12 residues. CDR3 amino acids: CASNLGDSPLHF. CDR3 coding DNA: TGTGCCAGCAATCTGGGAGATTCACCCCTCCACTTT.

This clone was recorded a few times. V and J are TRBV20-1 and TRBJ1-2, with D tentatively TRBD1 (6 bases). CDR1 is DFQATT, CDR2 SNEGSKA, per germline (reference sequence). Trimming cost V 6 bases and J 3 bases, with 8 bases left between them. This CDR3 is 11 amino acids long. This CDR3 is CSANRDYGYTF. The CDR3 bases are TGCAGTGCCAACAGGGACTATGGCTACACCTTC.

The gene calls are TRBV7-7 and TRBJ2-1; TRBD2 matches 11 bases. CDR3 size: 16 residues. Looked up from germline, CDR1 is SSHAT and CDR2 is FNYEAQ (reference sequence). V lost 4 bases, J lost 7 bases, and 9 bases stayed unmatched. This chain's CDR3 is CASSSGTSGPGNEQFF. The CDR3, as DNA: TGTGCCAGCAGCTCCGGGACTAGCGGTCCTGGGAATGAGCAGTTCTTC.

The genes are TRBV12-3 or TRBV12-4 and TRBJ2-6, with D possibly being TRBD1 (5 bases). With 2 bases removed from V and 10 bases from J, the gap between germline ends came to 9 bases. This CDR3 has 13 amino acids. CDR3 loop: CASSLTQGNVLTF. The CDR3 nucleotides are TGTGCCAGCAGTTTAACGCAGGGTAACGTCCTGACTTTC.

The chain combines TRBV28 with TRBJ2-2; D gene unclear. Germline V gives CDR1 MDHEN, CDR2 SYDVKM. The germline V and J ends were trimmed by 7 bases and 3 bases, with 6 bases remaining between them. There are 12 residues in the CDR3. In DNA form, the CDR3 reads TGTGCCAGCATGGCATACACCGGGGAGCTGTTTTTT. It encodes CASMAYTGELFF.

The CDR3, as DNA: TGTGCCAGCAGTGAAAGGACAGGGGACGGGCACGAGCAGTACTTC. Residues: CASSERTGDGHEQYF. This chain joins TRBV2 and TRBJ2-7, with 9 bases fitting TRBD1. Germline V lookup: CDR1 SNHLY, CDR2 FYNNEI. The CDR3 is 15 residues long. V shed 2 bases, J shed 5 bases, and the junction held 7 bases outside the gene matches.

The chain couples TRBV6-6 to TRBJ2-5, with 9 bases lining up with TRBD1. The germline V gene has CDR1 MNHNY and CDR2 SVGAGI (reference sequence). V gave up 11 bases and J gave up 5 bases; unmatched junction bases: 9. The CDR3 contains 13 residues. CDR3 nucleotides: TGTGCCGGTACAGGGGGCGCCAGGGAGACCCAGTACTTC. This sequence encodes CAGTGGARETQYF.

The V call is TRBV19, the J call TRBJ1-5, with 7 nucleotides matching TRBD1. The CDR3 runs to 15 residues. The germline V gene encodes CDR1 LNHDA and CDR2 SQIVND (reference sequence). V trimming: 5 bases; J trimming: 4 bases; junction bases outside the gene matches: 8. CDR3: CASSLTGAINQPQHF. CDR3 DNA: TGTGCCAGTAGTCTAACAGGGGCTATAAATCAGCCCCAGCATTTT.

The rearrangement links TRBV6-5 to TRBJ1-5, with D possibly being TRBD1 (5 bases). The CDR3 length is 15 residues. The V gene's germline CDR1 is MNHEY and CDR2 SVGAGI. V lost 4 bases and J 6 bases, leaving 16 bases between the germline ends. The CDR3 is CASSSGTQGGQPQHF. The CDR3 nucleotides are TGTGCCAGCAGTTCAGGAACGCAGGGAGGTCAGCCCCAGCATTTT.

The CDR3 loop is CASSVGTSVYNEQFF. CDR3 in DNA: TGTGCCAGCAGCGTCGGGACTAGCGTTTACAATGAGCAGTTCTTC. V usage is TRBV9 and J usage is TRBJ2-1, with 10 bases matching TRBD2. The germline CDR1 and CDR2 sequences are SGDLS and YYNGEE. This CDR3 is 15 amino acids long. The V and J ends lost 2 bases and 4 bases, in that order; junction bases with no gene match: 3.

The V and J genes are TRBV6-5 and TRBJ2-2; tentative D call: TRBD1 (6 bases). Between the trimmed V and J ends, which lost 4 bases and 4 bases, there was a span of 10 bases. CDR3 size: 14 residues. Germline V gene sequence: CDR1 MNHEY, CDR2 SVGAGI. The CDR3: CASSSGTLTGELFF. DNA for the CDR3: TGTGCCAGCAGTTCCGGGACACTCACCGGGGAGCTGTTTTTT.

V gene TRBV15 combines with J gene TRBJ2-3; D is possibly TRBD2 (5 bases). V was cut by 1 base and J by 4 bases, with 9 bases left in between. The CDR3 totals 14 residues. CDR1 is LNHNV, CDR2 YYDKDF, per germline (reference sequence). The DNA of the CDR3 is TGTGCCACCAGCAGAGGTGGGAGCTCAGATACGCAGTATTTT. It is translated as CATSRGGSSDTQYF.

The DNA for the CDR3 is TGTGCCAGCAGCGCAGCCCCGGGACAGGGGGCGTTTTGGTTCTTC. Its protein product is CASSAAPGQGAFWFF. This sequence joins TRBV5-4 and TRBJ2-1; 12 nucleotides agree with TRBD1. J was trimmed by 15 bases and V by 4 bases; bases with no gene match: 14. CDR1 is SGHNT, CDR2 YYREEE, per germline (reference sequence). The CDR3 sequence is 15 residues long.

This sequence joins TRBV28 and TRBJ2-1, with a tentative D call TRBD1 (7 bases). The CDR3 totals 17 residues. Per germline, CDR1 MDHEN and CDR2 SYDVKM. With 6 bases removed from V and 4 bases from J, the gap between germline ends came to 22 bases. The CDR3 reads CASSPGGSGALYNEQFF. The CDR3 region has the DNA TGTGCCAGCAGCCCAGGGGGATCGGGAGCTCTATACAATGAGCAGTTCTTC. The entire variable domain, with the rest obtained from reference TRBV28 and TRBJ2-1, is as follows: DVKVTQSSRYLVKRTGEKVFLECVQDMDHENMFWYRQDPGLGLRLIYFSYDVKMKEKGDIPEGYSVSREKKERFSLILESASTNQTSMYLCASSPGGSGALYNEQFFGPGTRLTVL.

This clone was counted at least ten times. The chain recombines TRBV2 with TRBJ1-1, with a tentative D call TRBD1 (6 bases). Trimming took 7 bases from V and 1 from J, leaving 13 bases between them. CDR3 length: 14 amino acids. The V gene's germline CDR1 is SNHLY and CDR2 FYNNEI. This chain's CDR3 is CASIPGAANTEAFF. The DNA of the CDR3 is TGTGCCAGCATTCCAGGGGCGGCGAACACTGAAGCTTTCTTT. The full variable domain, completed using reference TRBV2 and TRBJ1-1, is EPEVTQTPSHQVTQMGQEVILRCVPISNHLYFYWYRQILGQKVEFLVSFYNNEISEKSEIFDDQFSVERPDGSNFTLKIRSTKLEDSAMYFCASIPGAANTEAFFGQGTRLTVV.

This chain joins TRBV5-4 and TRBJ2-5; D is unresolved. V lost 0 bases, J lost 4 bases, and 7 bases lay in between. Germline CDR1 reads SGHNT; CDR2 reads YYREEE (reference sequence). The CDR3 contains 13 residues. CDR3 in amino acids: CASSLGAAETQYF. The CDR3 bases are TGTGCCAGCAGCTTGGGCGCGGCAGAGACCCAGTACTTC.

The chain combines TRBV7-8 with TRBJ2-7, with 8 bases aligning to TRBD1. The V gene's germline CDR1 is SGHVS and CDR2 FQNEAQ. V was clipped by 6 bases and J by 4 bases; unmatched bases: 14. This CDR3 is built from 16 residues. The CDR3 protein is CASRDDRQGIGYEQYF. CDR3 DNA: TGTGCCAGCAGAGACGACCGACAGGGGATAGGTTACGAGCAGTACTTC.

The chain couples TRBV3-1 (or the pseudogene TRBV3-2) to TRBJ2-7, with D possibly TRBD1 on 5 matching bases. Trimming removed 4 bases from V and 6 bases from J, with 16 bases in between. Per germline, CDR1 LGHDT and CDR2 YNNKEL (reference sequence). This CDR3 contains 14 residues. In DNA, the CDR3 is TGTGCCAGCAGCCGAGACTCCAGGGTCATCGAGCAGTACTTC. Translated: CASSRDSRVIEQYF.

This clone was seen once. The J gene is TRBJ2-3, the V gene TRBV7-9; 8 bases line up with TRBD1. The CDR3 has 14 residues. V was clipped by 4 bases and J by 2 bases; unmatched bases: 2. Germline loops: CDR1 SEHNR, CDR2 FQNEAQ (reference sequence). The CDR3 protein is CASSWGQDTDTQYF. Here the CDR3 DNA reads TGTGCCAGCAGCTGGGGACAGGACACAGATACGCAGTATTTT.

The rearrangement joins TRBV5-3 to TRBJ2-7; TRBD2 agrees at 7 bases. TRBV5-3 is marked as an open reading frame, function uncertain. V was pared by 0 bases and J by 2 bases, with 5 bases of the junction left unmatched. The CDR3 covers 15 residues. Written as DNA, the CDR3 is TGTGCCAGAAGCTTGGTCGTGCGGGGGACCTACGAGCAGTACTTC. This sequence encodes CARSLVVRGTYEQYF.